The next 28 T cell receptor beta chains were all read from a single sample in a study of shared clonotypes between healthy human individuals. Assay: immunoSEQ multiplex PCR; the TCRdb copy retains only in-frame clones and omits some. Among 2 million to 3 million clones, around nine tenths were seen once, and the ten largest hold over 0.12%. Input material: naive CD4+ T cells sorted from blood. Subset: CD45RA+ positively selected. The receptors were gathered from a young man in good health.

Concerning this clone: Within the sample, other DNA sequences also encode this same CDR3. This sequence joins TRBV19 and TRBJ1-6, with TRBD1 matching over 9 bases. V shed 8 bases, J shed 6 bases, and the junction held 2 bases outside the gene matches. Per the germline V gene, CDR1 is LNHDA and CDR2 is SQIVND (reference sequence). This CDR3 comprises 13 residues. The CDR3 here is CASGGQGNSPLHF. The CDR3 DNA follows: TGTGCCAGTGGGGGACAGGGTAATTCACCCCTCCACTTT.

V and J are TRBV6-6 and TRBJ2-7, with D possibly being TRBD1 (5 bases). With 6 bases removed from V and 0 bases from J, the gap between germline ends came to 15 bases. In germline, CDR1 is MNHNY, CDR2 SVGAGI (reference sequence). The CDR3 is 15 amino acids. As DNA, the CDR3 is TGTGCCAGCAGCATACTGCAGGGAAGCTCCTACGAGCAGTACTTC. This encodes CASSILQGSSYEQYF.

The chain recombines TRBV7-9 with TRBJ2-5, with 9 positions matching TRBD1. Losses at the gene ends were 5 bases for V and 5 bases for J; bases not matched to a gene: 6. The CDR3 is made up of 14 amino acids. Germline V gene data show CDR1 as SEHNR and CDR2 as FQNEAQ (reference sequence). The CDR3 region is CASSRDRAGETQYF. The CDR3 DNA is TGTGCCAGCAGCCGGGACAGGGCCGGGGAGACCCAGTACTTC.

This clone was detected a few times. Other DNA sequences from this sample encode an identical CDR3 as well. The chain is built from TRBV2 and TRBJ2-7; no definite D call. The CDR3 runs to 11 residues. Looked up from germline, CDR1 is SNHLY and CDR2 is FYNNEI. Trimming took off 4 bases at V and 4 bases at J, with 5 bases between the two ends. CDR3 sequence: CASSVSYEQYF. CDR3 nucleotide sequence: TGTGCCAGCAGTGTTAGTTACGAGCAGTACTTC.

The chain combines TRBV7-6 with TRBJ2-5, with 11 bases aligning to TRBD2. V dropped 8 bases and J dropped 4; count of bases not matched to a gene: 12. Germline-derived CDR1 and CDR2 are SGHVS and FNYEAQ. This CDR3 contains 16 residues. CDR3 DNA: TGTGCCAGCGCCCCCTTGCCCCTAGCGGGGGGAGAGACCCAGTACTTC. The encoded protein is CASAPLPLAGGETQYF.

The chain links TRBV19 to TRBJ1-5, with D perhaps matching TRBD1 (5 bases). The germline V and J ends were trimmed by 8 bases and 7 bases, with 18 bases remaining between them. This CDR3 region has 14 residues. Germline lookup yields CDR1 LNHDA and CDR2 SQIVND (reference sequence). CDR3 sequence: CASVTGFPGQPQHF. DNA for the CDR3: TGTGCCAGTGTCACAGGTTTCCCTGGGCAGCCCCAGCATTTT.

The V gene is TRBV19, the J gene TRBJ2-2; D possibly uses TRBD1 or TRBD2 (5 bases each). The CDR3 loop spans 12 amino acids. Germline CDR1 is LNHDA and CDR2 is SQIVND (reference sequence). Trimming took 6 bases from V and 6 from J, leaving 8 bases between them. In DNA, the CDR3 is TGTGCCAGTAGAAGGGACCCCGGGGAGCTGTTTTTT. Encoded protein: CASRRDPGELFF. Variable domain in full (rest from reference TRBV19 and TRBJ2-2): DGGITQSPKYLFRKEGQNVTLSCEQNLNHDAMYWYRQDPGQGLRLIYYSQIVNDFQKGDIAEGYSVSREKKESFPLTVTSAQKNPTAFYLCASRRDPGELFFGEGSRLTVL.

This rearrangement joins TRBV30 to TRBJ1-2; D is ambiguous. The CDR3 extends over 12 amino acids. Trimming left V 1 base short and J 8 bases short, with 11 bases between. Looked up from germline, CDR1 is GTSNPN and CDR2 is SVGIG (reference sequence). CDR3 DNA: TGTGCCTGGAGTGCCACCGGGGTCGGCTACACCTTC. Translated: CAWSATGVGYTF. The full variable domain, rest sourced from reference TRBV30 and TRBJ1-2, is SQTIHQWPATLVQPVGSPLSLECTVEGTSNPNLYWYRQAAGRGLQLLFYSVGIGQISSEVPQNLSASRPQDRQFILSSKKLLLSDSGFYLCAWSATGVGYTFGSGTRLTVV.

The gene calls are TRBV29-1 and TRBJ1-1; TRBD1 is a possible D gene (5 bases). CDR3 length equals 14 residues. V was clipped by 6 bases and J by 1 base, with 15 bases between them. Germline CDR1 SQVTM, CDR2 ANQGSEA. The CDR3 loop is CSVPPGTENTEAFF. The DNA of the CDR3 is TGCAGCGTCCCACCCGGGACGGAGAACACTGAAGCTTTCTTT.

CDR3 nucleotides: TGTGCCAGCTCACCACAGAGACAGGGGACAACTGAAGCTTTCTTT. It encodes CASSPQRQGTTEAFF. The genes are TRBV18 and TRBJ1-1; 8 bases align to TRBD1. The CDR3 is 15 residues long. After removal of 1 base from V and 5 bases from J, the junction contained 6 bases not matched to a gene. CDR1 and CDR2 from the germline V gene are KGHSH and LQKENI.

On this clone itself: Other DNA sequences in the same sample also yield this CDR3. The chain joins TRBV5-1 to TRBJ2-3; D is uncertain. Per germline, CDR1 SGHRS and CDR2 YFSETQ. The CDR3 consists of 15 residues. V lost 0 bases and J lost 1, with 9 bases in between. The chain's CDR3 is CASSLDRVGTDTQYF. Here the CDR3 DNA reads TGCGCCAGCAGCTTGGATCGCGTAGGCACAGATACGCAGTATTTT.

For the CDR3, the DNA is TGTGCCAGCAGCTTGGTGGGGACAGAGGGCTACACCTTC. Translation gives CASSLVGTEGYTF. The J gene is TRBJ1-2, the V gene TRBV5-6, with 7 bases identical to TRBD1. From germline, CDR1 is SGHDT and CDR2 YYEEEE. The V and J ends lost 0 bases and 8 bases, in that order; junction bases with no gene match: 4. The CDR3 is made up of 13 amino acids.

This clone was counted a single time. V is TRBV5-4 and J is TRBJ2-7, with D possibly TRBD1 on 6 matching bases. Looked up from germline, CDR1 is SGHNT and CDR2 is YYREEE (reference sequence). The CDR3 loop spans 15 amino acids. V lost 4 bases to trimming and J lost 5 bases, with 19 bases between them. The CDR3 here is CASSLPGTIPHEQYF. In DNA, the CDR3 is TGTGCCAGCAGCCTACCCGGGACAATACCCCACGAGCAGTACTTC.

The rearrangement joins TRBV6-1 to TRBJ1-2; D perhaps matches TRBD1 (5 bases). CDR1 is MNHNS and CDR2 is SASEGT in the germline V gene. V gave up 5 bases and J gave up 4 bases, with 14 bases separating them. The CDR3 sequence is 14 residues long. The CDR3 protein is CASSPGGLAYGYTF. The CDR3 nucleotides read TGTGCCAGCAGTCCGGGGGGATTGGCCTATGGCTACACCTTC.

This chain connects TRBV30 to TRBJ1-3; D gene ambiguous. Trimming took 2 bases from V and 2 from J, leaving 7 bases between them. The V gene's germline CDR1 is GTSNPN and CDR2 SVGIG (reference sequence). The CDR3 runs 13 residues. The CDR3 region is CAWSSGTGNTIYF. The CDR3 coding sequence is TGTGCCTGGAGTTCCGGGACTGGAAACACCATATATTTT.

Only one count was recorded for this clone. This sequence joins TRBV5-1 and TRBJ2-1; 7 nucleotides match TRBD1. Germline assignment: CDR1 SGHRS and CDR2 YFSETQ. Trimming removed 1 base from V and 9 bases from J; junction bases left unmatched: 10. CDR3 length equals 15 residues. In nucleotides, the CDR3 is TGCGCCAGCAGCTTGCTACAGGGGTACCTCGGTGAGCAGTTCTTC. It encodes CASSLLQGYLGEQFF. The variable domain in full, with the rest retrieved from reference TRBV5-1 and TRBJ2-1, is KAGVTQTPRYLIKTRGQQVTLSCSPISGHRSVSWYQQTPGQGLQFLFEYFSETQRNKGNFPGRFSGRQFSNSRSEMNVSTLELGDSALYLCASSLLQGYLGEQFFGPGTRLTVL.

The chain is built from TRBV2 and TRBJ1-4; tentatively, D is TRBD1 (5 bases). V was trimmed by 6 bases and J by 5 bases, leaving 13 bases between them. Germline CDR1 reads SNHLY; CDR2 reads FYNNEI. CDR3 length equals 14 residues. The CDR3 nucleotides read TGTGCCAGCAGAATACAGGTCCCCAATGAAAAACTGTTTTTT. It encodes CASRIQVPNEKLFF.

The chain is built from TRBV6-1 and TRBJ2-7; 8 bases are a match to TRBD1. V shed 4 bases, J shed 4 bases, and the junction held 12 bases outside the gene matches. Germline CDR1 MNHNS, CDR2 SASEGT. The CDR3 is made up of 16 amino acids. The CDR3 here is CASSGTGTGVRYEQYF. The CDR3 DNA reads as TGTGCCAGCAGTGGGACAGGGACGGGGGTTCGGTACGAGCAGTACTTC.

The gene calls are TRBV6-5 and TRBJ2-7; tentatively, D is TRBD1 (6 bases). V was pared by 3 bases and J by 3 bases, with 9 bases between. The CDR3 length is 13 residues. CDR1 is MNHEY, CDR2 SVGAGI, per germline. Here the CDR3 reads CASSYKTGYEQYF. CDR3 sequence (DNA): TGTGCCAGCAGTTATAAGACAGGCTACGAGCAGTACTTC.

The chain employs TRBV13 and TRBJ2-7, with D uncertain. The germline gives CDR1 PRHDT, CDR2 FYEKMQ (reference sequence). Trimming shortened V by 3 bases and J by 0 bases, and 12 bases separated the two germline ends. There are 15 residues in the CDR3. CDR3 protein: CASSFAPTFSYEQYF. As DNA, the CDR3 is TGTGCCAGCAGCTTCGCACCTACATTCTCCTACGAGCAGTACTTC.

To note about this clone: Other DNA sequences in the same sample also yield this CDR3. CDR3 DNA sequence: TGTGCCAGCAGCTTGGCAGGGGCTAAAAACATTCAGTACTTC. Amino acid sequence: CASSLAGAKNIQYF. The V call is TRBV7-9, the J call TRBJ2-4, with a possible D match to TRBD1 (6 bases). Looked up from germline, CDR1 is SEHNR and CDR2 is FQNEAQ (reference sequence). The CDR3 is 14 amino acids. V was clipped by 3 bases and J by 4 bases, with 10 bases between them.

The chain uses TRBV30 and TRBJ2-5; 8 positions match TRBD2. This CDR3 has 15 amino acids. CDR1 is GTSNPN, CDR2 SVGIG, per germline (reference sequence). V was clipped by 4 bases and J by 4 bases; unmatched bases: 11. In DNA, the CDR3 is TGTGCCTGGAATCGGGGGGGGCTAGTGGCAGAGACCCAGTACTTC. It specifies CAWNRGGLVAETQYF.

This chain joins TRBV5-8 and TRBJ1-5; no definite D call. Germline lookup yields CDR1 SGHTS and CDR2 YDEGEE. The CDR3 runs 15 residues. V was clipped by 4 bases and J by 0 bases, with 11 bases between them. This CDR3 reads CASSDRVDSNQPQHF. CDR3 DNA sequence: TGTGCCAGCAGCGACCGGGTCGATAGCAATCAGCCCCAGCATTTT.

The chain recombines TRBV2 with TRBJ2-3, with 13 nucleotides matching TRBD2. Losses at the gene ends were 4 bases for V and 0 bases for J; bases not matched to a gene: 4. The CDR3 has 17 residues. Germline-derived CDR1 and CDR2 are SNHLY and FYNNEI. CDR3: CASSVGTSGISTDTQYF. The CDR3 DNA sequence: TGTGCCAGCAGTGTCGGGACTAGCGGGATTAGCACAGATACGCAGTATTTT.

This rearrangement joins TRBV18 to TRBJ1-5; no definite D call. Germline V lookup: CDR1 KGHSH, CDR2 LQKENI. V gave up 0 bases and J gave up 0 bases, with 9 bases separating them. The CDR3 loop spans 16 amino acids. CDR3: CASSPPSADSNQPQHF. The DNA for the CDR3 is TGTGCCAGCTCACCACCGTCGGCAGATAGCAATCAGCCCCAGCATTTT.

There are a few counts of this clone. V is TRBV10-3 and J is TRBJ2-5; no definite D call. Trimming took off 2 bases at V and 5 bases at J, with 9 bases between the two ends. The CDR3 is 13 residues long. Per the germline V gene, CDR1 is ENHRY and CDR2 is SYGVKD. The DNA for the CDR3 is TGTGCCATCAGTGAGGGCAGTAGGGAGACCCAGTACTTC. Its translation is CAISEGSRETQYF.

The CDR3 is CASSLDWGMGNSPLHF. The CDR3 nucleotides read TGTGCCAGCAGTTTGGACTGGGGAATGGGAAATTCACCCCTCCACTTT. The chain recombines TRBV11-2 with TRBJ1-6; D unresolved. The CDR3 runs 16 residues. The V and J ends lost 6 bases and 7 bases respectively, with 19 bases between them. Per the germline V gene, CDR1 is SGHAT and CDR2 is FQNNGV.

This chain uses TRBV2 with TRBJ2-1; 9 bases are shared with TRBD2. Unmatched junction bases numbered 9, after V lost 5 bases and J lost 7 bases. This CDR3 spans 15 amino acids. CDR1 and CDR2 from the germline V gene are SNHLY and FYNNEI. Written as DNA, the CDR3 is TGTGCCAGCAGTTTGCGGGAGGGGCGGAGTAATGAGCAGTTCTTC. Protein sequence: CASSLREGRSNEQFF. Looking up the rest from reference TRBV2 and TRBJ2-1 gives the full variable domain: EPEVTQTPSHQVTQMGQEVILRCVPISNHLYFYWYRQILGQKVEFLVSFYNNEISEKSEIFDDQFSVERPDGSNFTLKIRSTKLEDSAMYFCASSLREGRSNEQFFGPGTRLTVL.